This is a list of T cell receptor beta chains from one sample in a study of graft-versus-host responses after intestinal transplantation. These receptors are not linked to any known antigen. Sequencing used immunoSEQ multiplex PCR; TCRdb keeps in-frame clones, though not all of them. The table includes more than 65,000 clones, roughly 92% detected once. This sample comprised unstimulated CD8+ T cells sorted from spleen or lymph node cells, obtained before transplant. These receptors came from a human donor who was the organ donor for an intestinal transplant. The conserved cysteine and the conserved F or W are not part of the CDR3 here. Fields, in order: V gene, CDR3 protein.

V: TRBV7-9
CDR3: ASSLGRLRGELF

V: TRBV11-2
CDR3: ASSRREGEAF

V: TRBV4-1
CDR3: ASSHPQGSTEAF

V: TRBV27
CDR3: ASSLSQWTSGGQETQY

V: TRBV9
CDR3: ASSEEAVGGKLF

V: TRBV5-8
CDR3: ASGTPTYEQY

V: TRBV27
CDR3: ASSFIRLAIHNEQF

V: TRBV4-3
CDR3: ASSQGSGGGLQETQY

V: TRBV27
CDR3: ASAGGGQPSYSTDTQY

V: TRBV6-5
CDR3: AIKLAGSNEQY

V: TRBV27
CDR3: ASSLSGGGNNEQF

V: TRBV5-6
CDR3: ASSSGSGNTIY

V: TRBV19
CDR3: ASSINPGNTEAF

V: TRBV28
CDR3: ASSLQVSSYEQY

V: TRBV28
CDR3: ASRGQETIAKNIQY

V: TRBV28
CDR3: ASSFGLAGAYEQY

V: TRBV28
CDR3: ASSLGTSNEQY

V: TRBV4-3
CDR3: ASSDQHGKDTQY

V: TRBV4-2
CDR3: ASSQGTGLYEQY

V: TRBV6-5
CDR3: ASSYVQGVYTEAF

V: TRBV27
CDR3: ASSLRGTGYGYT

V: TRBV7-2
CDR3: ASSLSGVSYNEQF

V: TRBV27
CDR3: ASSASGGRNEQF

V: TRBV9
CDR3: ASSVERDTDTQY

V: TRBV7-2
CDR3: ASSLEWTAGDGYT

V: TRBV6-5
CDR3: ASSYQGGYT

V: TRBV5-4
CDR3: ASSLFSGEETQY

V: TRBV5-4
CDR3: ASSLKGEGELF

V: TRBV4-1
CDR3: ASSQEQGEGWKLF

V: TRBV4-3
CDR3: ASSQAGWTGIPNEQF

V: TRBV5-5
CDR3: ASRSDGTYEQY

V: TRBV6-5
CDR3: ASGSTGSTGPQH

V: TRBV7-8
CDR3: ASSSFAGGPLNTGELF

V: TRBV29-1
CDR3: SGGDGQGYTEAF

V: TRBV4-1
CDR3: ASSPPGLKETQY

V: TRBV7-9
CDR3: ASSRGTEAF

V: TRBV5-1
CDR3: ASSWGGADSYEQY

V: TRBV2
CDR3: ARTPGGIASGYT

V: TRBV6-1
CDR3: ASSEAGGGGYGYT

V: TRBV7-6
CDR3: ASSEQGDEQY

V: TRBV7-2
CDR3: ASSHTSSGTGDLF

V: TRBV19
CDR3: ASSIGGGRYNEQF

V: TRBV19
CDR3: ASSMGVYNEQF

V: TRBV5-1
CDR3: ASSKGQGAMTDTQY

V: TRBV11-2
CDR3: ASSPMGSEAF

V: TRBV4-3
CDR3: ASSQESEPSRGYT

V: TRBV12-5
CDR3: ASGLGTFYGYT

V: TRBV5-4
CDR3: ASSLGGGRETQY

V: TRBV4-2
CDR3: ASSQEGLAGPYEQY

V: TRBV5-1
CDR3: ASSMTTGSGNTIY

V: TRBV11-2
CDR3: ASAGYTEAF

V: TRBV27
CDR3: ASSHGPYGYT

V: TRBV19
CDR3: ASTPPGSNQPQH

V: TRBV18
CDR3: ASSSEAGEQF

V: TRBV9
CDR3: ASSVGGNSNQPQH

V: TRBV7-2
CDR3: ASSFSGGAYNEQF